Many counts were recorded for the clone carrying this T cell receptor (beta chain). The data were taken from a study of blood T cell repertoires in COVID-19. Overall study context: Specimens from acute and convalescent COVID-19 originated in the United States, Italy and Spain.

The CDR3 covers 14 residues. From germline, CDR1 is MDHEN and CDR2 SYDVKM. V lost 0 bases, J lost 6 bases, and 12 bases lay in between. Only in-frame clones appear in the TCRdb table, and some are missing; sequencing was by immunoSEQ multiplex PCR. The table has over 250,000 clones, approximately 88% seen once. Sequencing was carried out using peripheral blood. The rearrangement joins TRBV28 to TRBJ2-7; D gene uncertain. The sequence was collected from a human donor with COVID-19, enrolled during active disease. The donor label of this sample is uncertain. The CDR3 bases are TGTGCCAGCAGTTTATGCCTAAGAGGCTGCGAGCAGTACTTC. It translates to CASSLCLRGCEQYF. Drawing the rest from reference TRBV28 and TRBJ2-7, the complete variable domain is DVKVTQSSRYLVKRTGEKVFLECVQDMDHENMFWYRQDPGLGLRLIYFSYDVKMKEKGDIPEGYSVSREKKERFSLILESASTNQTSMYLCASSLCLRGCEQYFGPGTRLTVT.